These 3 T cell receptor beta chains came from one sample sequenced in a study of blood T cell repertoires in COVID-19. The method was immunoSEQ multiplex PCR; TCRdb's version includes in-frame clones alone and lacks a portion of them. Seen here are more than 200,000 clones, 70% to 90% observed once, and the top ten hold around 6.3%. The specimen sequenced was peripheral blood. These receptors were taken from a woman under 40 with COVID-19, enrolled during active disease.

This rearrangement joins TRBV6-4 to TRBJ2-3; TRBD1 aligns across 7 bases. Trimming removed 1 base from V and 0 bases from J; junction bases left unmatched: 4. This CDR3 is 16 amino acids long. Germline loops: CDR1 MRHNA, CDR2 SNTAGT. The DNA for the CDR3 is TGTGCCAGCAGTGACTTGGGACAGAGTAGCACAGATACGCAGTATTTT. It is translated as CASSDLGQSSTDTQYF.

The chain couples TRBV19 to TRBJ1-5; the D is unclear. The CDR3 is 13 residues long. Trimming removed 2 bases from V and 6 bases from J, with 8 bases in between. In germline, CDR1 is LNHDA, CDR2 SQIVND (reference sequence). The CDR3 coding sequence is TGTGCCAGTAGTATACGCGTTCTTCAGCCCCAGCATTTT. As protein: CASSIRVLQPQHF.

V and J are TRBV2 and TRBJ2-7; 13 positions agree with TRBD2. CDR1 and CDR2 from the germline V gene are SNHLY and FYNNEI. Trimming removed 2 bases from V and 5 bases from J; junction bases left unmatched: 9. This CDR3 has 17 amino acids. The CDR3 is CASSESYGLAGVNEQYF. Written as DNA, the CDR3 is TGTGCCAGCAGTGAATCCTACGGACTAGCGGGGGTCAACGAGCAGTACTTC.